The 6 T cell receptor beta chains reported below all come from one sample, sequenced in a study of cytomegalovirus exposure and HLA in healthy donors. A multiplex PCR was run with 60 Vbeta primers and 13 Jbeta primers. Clones were sequenced by immunoSEQ multiplex PCR, and TCRdb holds only the in-frame ones, with some missing. The sample consists of 100,000 or so clones, 60% to 75% of them appearing once. Sequencing was carried out using PBMCs. The receptors here all came from a middle-aged woman in good health and CMV-seronegative.

This clone was seen just once. The rearrangement joins TRBV18 to TRBJ1-2; D is ambiguous. V lost 3 bases to trimming and J lost 0 bases, with 11 bases between them. Looked up from germline, CDR1 is KGHSH and CDR2 is LQKENI. The CDR3 extends over 15 amino acids. The CDR3 region is CASSPEGKANYGYTF. CDR3 DNA: TGTGCCAGCTCACCGGAGGGTAAAGCTAACTATGGCTACACCTTC.

The J gene is TRBJ1-1, the V gene TRBV10-3; D gene unclear. CDR3 size: 14 residues. Trimming shortened V by 2 bases and J by 1 base, and 8 bases separated the two germline ends. CDR1 ENHRY and CDR2 SYGVKD come from the germline V gene. The CDR3 region has the DNA TGTGCCATCAGTGAGAACCGGGAGAACACTGAAGCTTTCTTT. Translation gives CAISENRENTEAFF.

The chain links TRBV4-2 to TRBJ2-3, with 9 bases fitting TRBD2. CDR1 and CDR2 (germline): LGHNA, YNFKEQ. CDR3 length: 19 residues. J gave up 5 bases and V 4 bases, and 19 bases lay outside the gene matches. For the CDR3, the DNA is TGTGCCAGCAGCCGAAGAAGGGAGGGAAGCGGGGGGTGGAAAGATACGCAGTATTTT. It translates to CASSRRREGSGGWKDTQYF.

The CDR3 DNA follows: TGTGCCAGCAGTTTCCTAGGGACAGCAAATCAGCCCCAGCATTTT. Protein: CASSFLGTANQPQHF. The V gene is TRBV28, the J gene TRBJ1-5; 7 nucleotides align to TRBD1. The CDR3 length is 15 residues. Germline-derived CDR1 and CDR2 are MDHEN and SYDVKM. J was trimmed by 4 bases and V by 3 bases; bases with no gene match: 6.

This chain links TRBV25-1 with TRBJ2-7; TRBD1 aligns across 7 bases. CDR1 MGHDK and CDR2 SYGVNS come from the germline V gene. The trim removed 4 bases at V and 2 bases at J, leaving 8 bases unmatched. The CDR3 covers 15 residues. The CDR3 protein is CASSGTGALTYEQYF. The DNA of the CDR3 is TGTGCCAGCAGTGGGACAGGTGCCCTGACCTACGAGCAGTACTTC.

This chain uses TRBV4-3 with TRBJ1-5; D not resolved. V lost 0 bases, J lost 0 bases, and 6 bases lay in between. The CDR3 is 15 residues long. The V gene's germline CDR1 is LGHNA and CDR2 YSLEER. The CDR3 bases are TGCGCCAGCAGCCAAGACGGGATTAGCAATCAGCCCCAGCATTTT. This sequence encodes CASSQDGISNQPQHF.